This T cell receptor beta chain was sequenced in a study of CD8+CD57+ T cells in acquired aplastic anemia. Study-level background: Mean yield of DNA from sorted CD4+ and CD8+ cells was 2.5 to 4 ug. The study's findings and limits: The study identified under 30 CD8+ CDR3 sequences shared by patients and controls. The study found no significant CD8+ Simpson's diversity difference between patients and controls.

The template for TCR beta VDJ and CDR3 sequence profiling was genomic DNA. A single record per CDR3 protein comes from TCRdb applying MiXCR to the reads. The sample lists a few hundred thousand distinct CDR3 sequences, approximately 33% occurring once. The CDR3 has 15 amino acids. Per the germline V gene, CDR1 is MGHRA and CDR2 is YSYEKL. With 3 bases removed from V and 1 base from J, the gap between germline ends came to 11 bases. Patients sequenced had flow cytometry evidence of CD8+CD57+ cell expansion. Receipt of therapy had not occurred in any patient by the time of blood sampling. In its sample, this clonotype was seen once. Its antigen is unidentified.

Sequences were obtained from sorted CD4+, CD8+, or CD8+CD57+ T cells (not recorded which) from PBMCs. This sequence originates from a human donor with aplastic anemia. V is TRBV4-1 and J is TRBJ2-3, with D unclear. The CDR3 spells CASSHTELGTDTQYF. Written as DNA, the CDR3 is TGCGCCAGCAGCCATACTGAATTGGGCACAGATACGCAGTATTTT.